This record looks at one T cell receptor beta chain sequence and its context. Only a few counts were recorded for this clonotype. The antigen it recognizes is unknown. No much larger clone exists at a distance of one base, and base qualities are not known. This entry belongs to a study of patients and donors after allogeneic stem cell transplantation (TCRdb year 2020). The CDR3 starts with the cysteine, ends with the phenylalanine, and has 12 residues. Of the read, only the CDR3 DNA is kept; its 36 bases are in frame from base 1. At the junction V is shortened by 5 bases and J by 4 bases, with 8 bases in between. The germline V gene specifies KGHSH as CDR1 and LQKENI as CDR2. Library construction relied on RT-PCR. Sequencing used a NextSeq 550. The public reads were reanalyzed by TCRdb: fastp trimming at Q25, MiXCR alignment, in-frame beta chains only. Every CDR3 protein is listed once, alongside the most common genes and DNA of its rows. The sample table contains fewer than 250,000 distinct CDR3 sequences; only one count was recorded for over 12% of them. The top ten constitute approximately 10% of the sample.

The receptor comes from a human donor who was either an allogeneic HSCT recipient or a stem cell or donor lymphocyte infusion donor (not recorded which). It is not recorded whose cells these are; they may come from a transplant donor. The V and J segments used are TRBV18 and TRBJ1-1, with the D gene uncertain. Sequenced input: blood, either unsorted or a sorted T cell fraction (not recorded which). The nucleotide sequence is given as TGTGCCAGCTCAACCTCTAGCACTGAAGCTTTCTTT. It is translated as CASSTSSTEAFF.